This T cell receptor beta chain originates from a study of cytomegalovirus exposure and HLA in healthy donors. The method was immunoSEQ multiplex PCR; TCRdb's version includes in-frame clones alone and lacks a portion of them. Of under 70,000 clones in the sample, 85% to 90% were seen once. Regarding this clone: Its specificity is unknown.

Study findings and constraints: Researchers counted roughly 150 TCR beta chains as cytomegalovirus-associated. Most TCR sequences were rare, but some public TCRs occurred in many donors.

The approximately 130-subject validation cohort, separate from the approximately 630-subject first cohort, included the donors. Material: PBMCs. The origin of this receptor is a young woman in good health and CMV-seronegative.

CDR3 loop: CASSRDSGNTGELFF. The CDR3 nucleotides read TGCGCCAGCAGCCGGGACAGCGGGAACACCGGGGAGCTGTTTTTT. V is TRBV5-1 and J is TRBJ2-2, with 7 bases lining up with TRBD1. The CDR3 is made up of 15 amino acids. V lost 4 bases and J lost 1; bases outside the gene matches: 4. CDR1 SGHRS and CDR2 YFSETQ come from the germline V gene.